The 16 T cell receptor beta chains below all came from one sample that was sequenced in a study of T cell clonotyping in hematopoietic cell transplantation. The method was immunoSEQ multiplex PCR; TCRdb's version includes in-frame clones alone and lacks a portion of them. The repertoire holds fewer than 50,000 clones, with roughly 94% as singletons. The sequenced material came from peripheral blood mononuclear cells. The receptors were gathered from a woman between 45 and 65 years old in good health. Some clones in this sample may be carry-over from other donors' samples.

This chain connects TRBV2 to TRBJ1-5; D call uncertain. Deletions cut 3 bases from V and 0 bases from J, with 9 bases between. Germline values: CDR1 SNHLY, CDR2 FYNNEI. The CDR3 loop spans 15 amino acids. CDR3: CASSDVSTSNQPQHF. DNA for the CDR3: TGTGCCAGCAGTGACGTCAGTACTAGCAATCAGCCCCAGCATTTT.

This rearrangement joins TRBV7-6 to TRBJ1-1; TRBD1 matches at 8 bases. The V gene's germline CDR1 is SGHVS and CDR2 FNYEAQ. J gave up 1 base and V 7 bases, and 11 bases lay outside the gene matches. The CDR3 runs to 16 residues. CDR3 in DNA: TGTGCCAGCACCCGGGGTGACAGGGGATGGAACACTGAAGCTTTCTTT. Amino acids: CASTRGDRGWNTEAFF.

CDR3 sequence: CASSSTGGELFF. The CDR3 DNA is TGTGCCAGCAGCTCCACCGGGGGGGAGCTGTTTTTT. The chain carries TRBV7-3 and TRBJ2-2; D remains unclear. The CDR3 sequence is 12 residues long. V was shortened by 4 bases and J by 8 bases, with 8 bases between the two germline ends. Per the germline V gene, CDR1 is SGHTA and CDR2 is FQGTGA.

This clone has only a few counts. This chain joins TRBV6-1 and TRBJ2-3, with D possibly TRBD1 on 5 matching bases. V was cut by 3 bases and J by 11 bases, with 9 bases left in between. The CDR3 contains 11 residues. CDR1 is MNHNS and CDR2 is SASEGT in the germline V gene. In DNA form, the CDR3 reads TGTGCCAGCAGTGAGATCAGGGTGCAGTATTTT. This gives the protein CASSEIRVQYF.

The chain couples TRBV4-3 to TRBJ2-7; maybe TRBD1 (6 bases). The CDR3 contains 15 residues. Trimming pared 0 bases from V and 1 base from J, leaving 10 bases between. Germline V gives CDR1 LGHNA, CDR2 YSLEER. The DNA for the CDR3 is TGCGCCAGCAGCCAAGATCCAGGGGATTCCTACGAGCAGTACTTC. Encoded protein: CASSQDPGDSYEQYF.

This chain uses TRBV19 with TRBJ1-5; 8 bases are shared with TRBD1. Germline lookup yields CDR1 LNHDA and CDR2 SQIVND (reference sequence). V lost 5 bases to trimming and J lost 4 bases; unmatched junction nucleotides: 4. This CDR3 is built from 14 residues. The CDR3 DNA is TGTGCCAGTAGTCCCCGGGACAGGAATCAGCCCCAGCATTTT. Translation gives CASSPRDRNQPQHF.

The chain couples TRBV28 to TRBJ1-3, with 8 bases lining up with TRBD1. The trim removed 1 base at V and 1 base at J, leaving 6 bases unmatched. Germline lookup yields CDR1 MDHEN and CDR2 SYDVKM. The CDR3 totals 17 residues. CDR3 amino acids: CASSLSGGLFSGNTIYF. The DNA of the CDR3 is TGTGCCAGCAGTTTATCAGGGGGCCTCTTTTCTGGAAACACCATATATTTT.

This rearrangement joins TRBV28 to TRBJ2-3, with D tentatively TRBD2 (7 bases). V was trimmed by 5 bases and J by 5 bases, leaving 20 bases between them. The germline V gene encodes CDR1 MDHEN and CDR2 SYDVKM. The CDR3 consists of 16 residues. The CDR3 sequence is CASSPPGGGAGDTQYF. CDR3 bases: TGTGCCAGCAGTCCCCCGGGTGGGGGGGCGGGAGATACGCAGTATTTT.

A note on this clone: A read error may produce the germline difference seen at one junction end. The chain employs TRBV2 and TRBJ1-2; D gene ambiguous. Germline V gene sequence: CDR1 SNHLY, CDR2 FYNNEI. The CDR3 is 14 residues long. CDR3 sequence reads: CASSQAPGSYGYTF. The CDR3 DNA sequence: TGTGCCAGCAGTCAAGCCCCTGGGAGCTATGGCTACACCTTC. Complete variable domain (other parts from reference TRBV2 and TRBJ1-2): EPEVTQTPSHQVTQMGQEVILRCVPISNHLYFYWYRQILGQKVEFLVSFYNNEISEKSEIFDDQFSVERPDGSNFTLKIRSTKLEDSAMYFCASSQAPGSYGYTFGSGTRLTVV.

This sequence joins TRBV30 and TRBJ1-4, with 7 bases that match TRBD1. V trimming: 0 bases; J trimming: 4 bases; junction bases outside the gene matches: 2. CDR1 is GTSNPN, CDR2 SVGIG, per germline (reference sequence). The CDR3 loop spans 14 amino acids. The CDR3: CAWSVHRGNEKLFF. The CDR3 coding sequence is TGTGCCTGGAGTGTACACAGGGGTAATGAAAAACTGTTTTTT.

The J gene is TRBJ1-1, the V gene TRBV7-3; D possibly corresponds to TRBD1 (6 bases). The CDR3 contains 12 residues. The germline CDR1 and CDR2 sequences are SGHTA and FQGTGA. The germline V and J ends were trimmed by 8 bases and 9 bases, with 16 bases remaining between them. For the CDR3, the DNA is TGTGCCAGCCAAGATGAACAGGGACAAGCTTTCTTT. As protein: CASQDEQGQAFF. The full variable domain, its missing parts supplied by reference TRBV7-3 and TRBJ1-1, is GAGVSQTPSNKVTEKGKYVELRCDPISGHTALYWYRQSLGQGPEFLIYFQGTGAADDSGLPNDRFFAVRPEGSVSTLKIQRTERGDSAVYLCASQDEQGQAFFGQGTRLTVV.

The chain carries TRBV5-5 and TRBJ1-2; no reliable D call. Germline assignment: CDR1 SGHKS and CDR2 YYEKEE (reference sequence). This CDR3 contains 14 residues. V was clipped by 9 bases and J by 1 base, with 16 bases between them. The CDR3 DNA is TGTGCCACCGCTCTCCAAATGGTTAACTATGGCTACACCTTC. It encodes CATALQMVNYGYTF.

This chain joins TRBV4-3 and TRBJ1-4, with 7 bases identical to TRBD1. After removal of 5 bases from V and 8 bases from J, the junction contained 17 bases not matched to a gene. This CDR3 spans 17 amino acids. Looked up from germline, CDR1 is LGHNA and CDR2 is YSLEER. CDR3 amino acids: CASSDKPNRDSPEKLFF. CDR3 DNA sequence: TGCGCCAGCAGCGATAAACCTAACCGGGACAGTCCGGAAAAACTGTTTTTT.

V usage is TRBV28 and J usage is TRBJ2-7, with a possible D match to TRBD1 (6 bases). CDR1 is MDHEN, CDR2 SYDVKM, per germline. The CDR3 extends over 18 amino acids. The germline V and J ends were trimmed by 5 bases and 2 bases, with 25 bases remaining between them. The CDR3 nucleotides read TGTGCCAGCAGTCCAGGCATCAGGGGCCTTCCTGAACCCTACGAGCAGTACTTC. It codes for CASSPGIRGLPEPYEQYF. Full variable domain (missing parts from reference TRBV28 and TRBJ2-7): DVKVTQSSRYLVKRTGEKVFLECVQDMDHENMFWYRQDPGLGLRLIYFSYDVKMKEKGDIPEGYSVSREKKERFSLILESASTNQTSMYLCASSPGIRGLPEPYEQYFGPGTRLTVT.

The rearrangement links TRBV4-1 to TRBJ1-2; D is unresolved. Between the trimmed V and J ends, which lost 0 bases and 3 bases, there was a span of 8 bases. Germline CDR1 is MGHRA and CDR2 is YSYEKL. The CDR3 consists of 14 residues. The CDR3 nucleotides are TGCGCCAGCAGCCAAGATGACGGCTACTATGGCTACACCTTC. Its protein product is CASSQDDGYYGYTF.

This chain links TRBV2 with TRBJ1-1; possibly TRBD1 for D (5 bases). Germline lookup yields CDR1 SNHLY and CDR2 FYNNEI. CDR3 size: 13 residues. V was cut by 6 bases and J by 0 bases, with 8 bases left in between. The CDR3 reads CASRRQLNTEAFF. DNA for the CDR3: TGTGCCAGCAGGAGACAGCTGAACACTGAAGCTTTCTTT.